This T cell receptor (beta chain) was profiled in a study of Ad26.COV2.S vaccination and SARS-CoV-2 variants. Study background: Of the COV1001 trial arms, the Ad26.COV2.S arm included the donor.

Germline CDR1 SGHTA, CDR2 FQGNSA. CDR3 length: 15 amino acids. Germline trimming cut 5 bases from V and 2 bases from J; bases unmatched to any gene: 9. This sample's treatment: 15 to 20 received Ad26.COV2.S at low or high dose, single or two shots; roughly five received placebo; per-sample allocation not given. Sampling was performed 63 days after the first vaccine or placebo injection. In Boston, an adult donor aged 18-55 years took part. Repertoires were generated with immunoSEQ multiplex PCR, while TCRdb's copy carries only in-frame clones and drops some. The sample holds hundreds of thousands of clones, 80% to 90% seen once.

The material sequenced was peripheral blood, taken in a trial of Ad26.COV2.S vaccine versus placebo. This clonotype originated in a person between 18 and 60 years old who received the Ad26.COV2.S COVID-19 vaccine or a placebo. V gene TRBV7-2 combines with J gene TRBJ2-7; the match to TRBD1 covers 7 bases. The chain's CDR3 is CASSLGQLATYEQYF. The CDR3 DNA reads TGTGCCAGCAGCCTGGGACAGCTCGCCACCTACGAGCAGTACTTC.